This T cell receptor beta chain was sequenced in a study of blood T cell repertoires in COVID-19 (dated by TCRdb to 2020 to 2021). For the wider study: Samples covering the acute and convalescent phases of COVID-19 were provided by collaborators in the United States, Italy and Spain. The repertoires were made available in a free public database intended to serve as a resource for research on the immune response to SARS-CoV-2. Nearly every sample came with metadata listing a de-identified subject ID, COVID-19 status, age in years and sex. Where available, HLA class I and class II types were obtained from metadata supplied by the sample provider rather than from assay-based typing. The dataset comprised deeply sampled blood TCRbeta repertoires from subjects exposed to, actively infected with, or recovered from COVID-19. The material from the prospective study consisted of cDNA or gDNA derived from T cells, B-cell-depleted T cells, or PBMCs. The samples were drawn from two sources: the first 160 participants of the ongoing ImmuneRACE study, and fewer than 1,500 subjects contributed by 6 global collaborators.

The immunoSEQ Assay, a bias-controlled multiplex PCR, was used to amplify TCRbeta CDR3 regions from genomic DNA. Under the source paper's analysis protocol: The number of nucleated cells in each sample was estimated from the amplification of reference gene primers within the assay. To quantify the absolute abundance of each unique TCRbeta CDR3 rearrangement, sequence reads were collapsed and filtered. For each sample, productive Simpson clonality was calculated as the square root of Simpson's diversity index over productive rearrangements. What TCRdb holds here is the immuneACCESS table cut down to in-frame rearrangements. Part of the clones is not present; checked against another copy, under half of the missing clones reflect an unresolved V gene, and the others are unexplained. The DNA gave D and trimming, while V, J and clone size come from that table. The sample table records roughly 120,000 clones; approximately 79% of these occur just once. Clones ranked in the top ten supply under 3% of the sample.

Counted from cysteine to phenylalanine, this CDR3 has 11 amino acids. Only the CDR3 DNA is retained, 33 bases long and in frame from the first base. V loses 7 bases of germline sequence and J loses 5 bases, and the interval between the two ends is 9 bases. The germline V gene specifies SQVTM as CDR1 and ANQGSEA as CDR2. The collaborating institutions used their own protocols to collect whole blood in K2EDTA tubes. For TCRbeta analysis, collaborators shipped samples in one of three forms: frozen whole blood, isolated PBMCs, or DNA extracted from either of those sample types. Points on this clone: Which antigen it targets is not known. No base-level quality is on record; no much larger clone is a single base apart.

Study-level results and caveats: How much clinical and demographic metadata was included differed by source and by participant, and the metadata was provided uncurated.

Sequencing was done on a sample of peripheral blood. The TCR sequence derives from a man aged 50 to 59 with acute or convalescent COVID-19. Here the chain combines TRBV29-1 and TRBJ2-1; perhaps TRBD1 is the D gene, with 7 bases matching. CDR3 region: CSARGDNEQFF. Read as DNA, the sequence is TGCAGCGCCAGGGGGGACAATGAGCAGTTCTTC.